These 21 T cell receptor beta chains were all obtained from the same sample, sequenced in a study of early T cells in non-severe SARS-CoV-2 infection. TCRdb redid the calling of the 5' RACE reads with MiXCR, one entry per CDR3 protein. The profile shows more than 80,000 distinct CDR3 sequences, about an eighth of them singletons. The specimen sequenced was whole blood. The origin of the receptors is an adult who was a healthcare worker with PCR-confirmed SARS-CoV-2 infection or an uninfected control (not recorded which).

This clonotype was counted ten times or more. This sequence joins TRBV9 and TRBJ1-5, with D unclear. Germline V lookup: CDR1 SGDLS, CDR2 YYNGEE. Trimming took 0 bases from V and 2 from J, leaving 9 bases between them. The CDR3 has 15 residues. The CDR3 bases are TGTGCCAGCAGCGTAGAGGGTGTGGGCAATCAGCCCCAGCATTTT. Translating gives CASSVEGVGNQPQHF.

This clonotype came up many times. The chain combines TRBV4-3 with TRBJ2-7; no firm D call. Germline-derived CDR1 and CDR2 are LGHNA and YSLEER. Trimming removed 0 bases at V and 2 bases at J, with 11 bases between. CDR3 length: 15 residues. CDR3 DNA sequence: TGCGCCAGCAGCCAAGATGCAGGTTCAACCTACGAGCAGTACTTC. It codes for CASSQDAGSTYEQYF.

This clonotype was detected a few times. The chain recombines TRBV24-1 with TRBJ2-2; TRBD1 matches at 8 bases. V lost 3 bases to trimming and J lost 6 bases; unmatched junction nucleotides: 5. The CDR3 consists of 15 residues. The V gene's germline CDR1 is KGHDR and CDR2 SFDVKD. In nucleotides, the CDR3 is TGTGCCACCAGTGATACAAGGACAGGGCCCGGGGAGCTGTTTTTT. It encodes CATSDTRTGPGELFF.

This clonotype was picked up a small number of times. The V and J genes are TRBV19 and TRBJ1-5; 11 bases line up with TRBD1. The J segment lost 2 bases and the V segment lost 9 bases, leaving 9 bases of the junction unmatched. The CDR3 length is 16 residues. CDR1 LNHDA and CDR2 SQIVND come from the germline V gene (reference sequence). CDR3: CASGDRGFAGNQPQHF. In DNA form, the CDR3 reads TGTGCCAGCGGGGACAGGGGGTTTGCGGGCAATCAGCCCCAGCATTTT.

This clonotype was seen more than once but under ten times. The chain joins TRBV6-5 to TRBJ2-7, with no clear D. The V end was cut by 6 bases, the J end by 2 bases, with 11 bases between. Germline V gene data show CDR1 as MNHEY and CDR2 as SVGAGI. There are 13 residues in the CDR3. As DNA, the CDR3 is TGTGCCAGCAGAAGCGACACAACCTACGAGCAGTACTTC. Its translation: CASRSDTTYEQYF.

This clonotype was seen repeatedly, ten times or more. The J gene is TRBJ1-2, the V gene TRBV12-3 or TRBV12-4; a weak D match, TRBD1 (5 bases). The V end lost 4 bases, the J end lost 6 bases, and 18 bases lay between the germline ends. There are 15 residues in the CDR3. CDR3 sequence reads: CASSSGPGGYHGYTF. CDR3 nucleotide sequence: TGTGCCAGCAGTTCAGGGCCGGGGGGTTACCATGGCTACACCTTC.

The rearrangement links TRBV7-6 to TRBJ2-3, with 7 nucleotides matching TRBD1. CDR1 is SGHVS, CDR2 FNYEAQ, per germline. V shed 4 bases and J 0 bases; nucleotides not matched to a gene: 7. This CDR3 contains 16 residues. This CDR3 is CASSSRTGRSTDTQYF. DNA of the CDR3: TGTGCCAGCAGCTCTCGGACAGGCCGTAGCACAGATACGCAGTATTTT.

This clonotype appeared many times. V gene TRBV7-2 combines with J gene TRBJ2-1; possible D gene TRBD1, 6 bases. The CDR3 covers 15 residues. Trimming stripped 0 bases from V and 4 bases from J, with 10 bases between. Per the germline V gene, CDR1 is SGHTA and CDR2 is FQGNSA. The CDR3 is CASSLAQGSYNEQFF. The CDR3 nucleotides read TGTGCCAGCAGCTTAGCGCAGGGGTCTTACAATGAGCAGTTCTTC. The full variable domain, its missing parts supplied by reference TRBV7-2 and TRBJ2-1, is GAGVSQSPSNKVTEKGKDVELRCDPISGHTALYWYRQSLGQGLEFLIYFQGNSAPDKSGLPSDRFSAERTGGSVSTLTIQRTQQEDSAVYLCASSLAQGSYNEQFFGPGTRLTVL.

This clonotype was observed many times. This chain joins TRBV27 and TRBJ2-5; D unresolved. Germline V CDR1 and CDR2: MNHEY, SMNVEV (reference sequence). This CDR3 spans 12 amino acids. V was cut by 6 bases and J by 6 bases, with 11 bases left in between. The CDR3 region is CASSLGGKTQYF. CDR3 bases: TGTGCCAGCAGCCTTGGCGGAAAGACCCAGTACTTC.

This clonotype was counted a single time. This chain joins TRBV7-9 and TRBJ2-7; no firm D call. In germline, CDR1 is SEHNR, CDR2 FQNEAQ (reference sequence). CDR3 size: 11 residues. The V end was cut by 2 bases, the J end by 9 bases, with 8 bases between. The CDR3 is CASSLPGMQYF. The CDR3 bases are TGTGCCAGCAGCTTACCGGGCATGCAGTACTTC.

This clonotype has just a few counts. The chain has TRBV7-2 and TRBJ1-6; D remains ambiguous. Germline loops: CDR1 SGHTA, CDR2 FQGNSA. Trimming left V 4 bases short and J 4 bases short, with 14 bases between. The CDR3 runs 16 residues. CDR3 loop: CASSSRGPGYNSPLHF. CDR3 bases: TGTGCCAGCAGCTCAAGAGGTCCGGGGTATAATTCACCCCTCCACTTT.

The gene calls are TRBV4-3 and TRBJ2-1; D gene unclear. The CDR3 has 16 amino acids. Per the germline V gene, CDR1 is LGHNA and CDR2 is YSLEER. Trimming took 0 bases from V and 6 from J, leaving 15 bases between them. DNA for the CDR3: TGCGCCAGCAGCCAAGACCGATCCCCCGTGAGCAATGAGCAGTTCTTC. It codes for CASSQDRSPVSNEQFF.

This clonotype was detected a few times. This sequence joins TRBV12-3 or TRBV12-4 and TRBJ2-1; D gene uncertain. The CDR3 totals 13 residues. The germline V and J ends were trimmed by 0 bases and 0 bases, with 0 bases remaining between them. The DNA for the CDR3 is TGTGCCAGCAGTTTAGCCTCCTACAATGAGCAGTTCTTC. Its translation: CASSLASYNEQFF.

This clonotype showed up just a few times. The chain uses TRBV4-3 and TRBJ1-2; D is ambiguous. The CDR3 runs to 16 residues. Germline V gene sequence: CDR1 LGHNA, CDR2 YSLEER. V lost 4 bases and J lost 0, with 15 bases in between. CDR3 in amino acids: CASSPAFQSANYGYTF. The CDR3 coding sequence is TGCGCCAGCAGCCCGGCCTTTCAGTCGGCTAACTATGGCTACACCTTC.

The chain uses TRBV6-1 and TRBJ1-6, with D unresolved. Trimming left V 3 bases short and J 5 bases short, with 11 bases between. CDR1 MNHNS and CDR2 SASEGT come from the germline V gene. The CDR3 has 15 residues. CDR3 DNA: TGTGCCAGCAGTGACGGGGTTTTCGATAATTCACCCCTCCACTTT. It encodes CASSDGVFDNSPLHF.

Here the CDR3 reads CASTHRNPAEQFF. CDR3 nucleotide sequence: TGTGCCAGCACCCACCGAAACCCGGCTGAGCAGTTCTTC. The chain has TRBV7-9 and TRBJ2-1, with unresolved D. The V end was cut by 7 bases, the J end by 9 bases, with 16 bases between. Germline loops: CDR1 SEHNR, CDR2 FQNEAQ (reference sequence). CDR3 length equals 13 residues.

There are many counts of this clonotype. The rearrangement uses TRBV9 and TRBJ1-5; TRBD1 agrees at 7 bases. Trimming removed 1 base from V and 5 bases from J; junction bases left unmatched: 0. In germline, CDR1 is SGDLS, CDR2 YYNGEE. This CDR3 contains 13 residues. CDR3 nucleotide sequence: TGTGCCAGCAGCGTAACAGGGGATCAGCCCCAGCATTTT. Translating it yields CASSVTGDQPQHF.

This clonotype was counted once. This may be a read error: a much more frequent sequence differs by one nucleotide. The V and J genes are TRBV11-2 and TRBJ1-2; TRBD1 agrees at 9 bases. The V segment lost 1 base and the J segment 0 bases; nucleotides outside the gene matches: 6. CDR1 is SGHAT, CDR2 FQNNGV, per germline. This CDR3 is built from 17 residues. The CDR3 nucleotides are TGTGCCAGCAGCTTAGCCGGACAGGGGACTACTAACTATGGCTACACCTTC. Protein sequence: CASSLAGQGTTNYGYTF. The whole variable domain, filled in from reference TRBV11-2 and TRBJ1-2, reads EAGVAQSPRYKIIEKRQSVAFWCNPISGHATLYWYQQILGQGPKLLIQFQNNGVVDDSQLPKDRFSAERLKGVDSTLKIQPAKLEDSAVYLCASSLAGQGTTNYGYTFGSGTRLTVV.

The chain has TRBV23-1 and TRBJ1-5, with 10 nucleotides matching TRBD1. TRBV23-1 is an ORF; its function is uncertain. This CDR3 is 16 amino acids long. V gave up 4 bases and J gave up 5 bases; unmatched junction bases: 8. The CDR3 DNA reads as TGCGCCAGCAGTCTAGTGATCGGACAGGGGGATCAGCCCCAGCATTTT. It yields the protein CASSLVIGQGDQPQHF.

The rearrangement uses TRBV6-5 and TRBJ2-1; 11 bases agree with TRBD2. Per germline, CDR1 MNHEY and CDR2 SVGAGI. V lost 5 bases and J lost 5; bases outside the gene matches: 5. There are 15 residues in the CDR3. CDR3 nucleotide sequence: TGTGCCAGCAGTCGAGTAGCGGGGGGGAACAATGAGCAGTTCTTC. As protein: CASSRVAGGNNEQFF.

This chain links TRBV5-4 with TRBJ1-2; 7 bases agree with TRBD1. Germline assignment: CDR1 SGHNT and CDR2 YYREEE (reference sequence). CDR3 length equals 14 residues. The junction had 5 bases not matched to a gene; V was cut back by 4 bases and J by 2 bases. The CDR3 DNA follows: TGTGCCAGCAGCGGGGCAGGGGGAAACTATGGCTACACCTTC. Translation gives CASSGAGGNYGYTF. Drawing the rest from reference TRBV5-4 and TRBJ1-2, the complete variable domain is ETGVTQSPTHLIKTRGQQVTLRCSSQSGHNTVSWYQQALGQGPQFIFQYYREEENGRGNFPPRFSGLQFPNYSSELNVNALELDDSALYLCASSGAGGNYGYTFGSGTRLTVV.